The 17 T cell receptor beta chains presented below share a single source sample, sequenced in a study of technical replicates of blood from a handful of donors. Profiling relied on immunoSEQ multiplex PCR, and the TCRdb table lists in-frame clones only, not all of them. The sample holds roughly 80,000 clones, 93% seen once. The sequenced material came from T cells isolated from PBMCs. Receptor source: a human donor in good health.

This clone was observed a single time. The J gene is TRBJ2-4, the V gene TRBV27; D is unresolved. Per germline, CDR1 MNHEY and CDR2 SMNVEV (reference sequence). The CDR3 spans 22 residues. Trimming removed 7 bases from V and 9 bases from J, with 43 bases in between. The CDR3 reads CASIIARITSSPSPISMPIQYF. The CDR3 region has the DNA TGTGCCAGCATAATAGCCCGAATAACTTCGTCCCCAAGCCCCATTTCGATGCCCATTCAGTACTTC.

This clone turned up a few times. The chain links TRBV7-3 to TRBJ1-6; possibly TRBD1 for D (6 bases). V was shortened by 5 bases and J by 5 bases, with 10 bases between the two germline ends. CDR3 length equals 14 residues. The germline CDR1 and CDR2 sequences are SGHTA and FQGTGA. The CDR3 sequence: CASSRGQNNSPLHF. CDR3 nucleotide sequence: TGTGCCAGCAGCCGAGGACAGAATAATTCACCCCTCCACTTT. The variable domain in full, with the rest retrieved from reference TRBV7-3 and TRBJ1-6, is GAGVSQTPSNKVTEKGKYVELRCDPISGHTALYWYRQSLGQGPEFLIYFQGTGAADDSGLPNDRFFAVRPEGSVSTLKIQRTERGDSAVYLCASSRGQNNSPLHFGNGTRLTVT.

The chain carries TRBV28 and TRBJ2-7; 8 bases match TRBD2. Germline V gene sequence: CDR1 MDHEN, CDR2 SYDVKM. The CDR3 has 16 amino acids. The V and J ends lost 6 bases and 5 bases, in that order; junction bases with no gene match: 15. The DNA for the CDR3 is TGTGCCAGCAGCCTACCCCGCAGCGGGAGAGTGGACGAGCAGTACTTC. It yields the protein CASSLPRSGRVDEQYF.

J is TRBJ2-1 and V is TRBV5-1, with D perhaps matching TRBD1 (6 bases). Trimming shortened V by 1 base and J by 5 bases, and 10 bases separated the two germline ends. CDR1 SGHRS and CDR2 YFSETQ come from the germline V gene. This CDR3 has 14 amino acids. DNA of the CDR3: TGCGCCAGCAGCTTGACCGGACAGAACAATGAGCAGTTCTTC. This sequence encodes CASSLTGQNNEQFF.

The chain uses TRBV18 and TRBJ1-1, with D perhaps matching TRBD1 (5 bases). Germline V gives CDR1 KGHSH, CDR2 LQKENI. V lost 6 bases and J 2 bases, leaving 13 bases between the germline ends. This CDR3 spans 14 amino acids. CDR3 amino acids: CASSRTTENTEAFF. The CDR3 nucleotides are TGTGCCAGCTCGCGGACGACAGAAAACACTGAAGCTTTCTTT. Full variable domain (rest looked up from reference TRBV18 and TRBJ1-1): NAGVMQNPRHLVRRRGQEARLRCSPMKGHSHVYWYRQLPEEGLKFMVYLQKENIIDESGMPKERFSAEFPKEGPSILRIQQVVRGDSAAYFCASSRTTENTEAFFGQGTRLTVV.

A single count supports this clone. This chain uses TRBV28 with TRBJ2-1; 10 nucleotides agree with TRBD2. Germline values: CDR1 MDHEN, CDR2 SYDVKM. J was trimmed by 13 bases and V by 3 bases; bases with no gene match: 12. This CDR3 has 15 amino acids. The CDR3 coding sequence is TGTGCCAGCAGTTTTCTCCCTAGCGGGAGAGGCCATCAGTTCTTC. Its translation is CASSFLPSGRGHQFF.

J is TRBJ2-3 and V is TRBV5-4; a weak D match, TRBD2 (5 bases). V was pared by 1 base and J by 1 base, with 16 bases between. The CDR3 length is 17 residues. Germline lookup yields CDR1 SGHNT and CDR2 YYREEE (reference sequence). The CDR3 DNA follows: TGTGCCAGCAGCTTGAGGGTGACTACCGCAGGCACAGATACGCAGTATTTT. This codes for CASSLRVTTAGTDTQYF.

J is TRBJ1-4 and V is TRBV4-1; no firm D call. Germline-derived CDR1 and CDR2 are MGHRA and YSYEKL. The CDR3 loop spans 15 amino acids. V lost 2 bases and J 4 bases, leaving 11 bases between the germline ends. CDR3 protein: CASSQMFQDNEKLFF. For the CDR3, the DNA is TGCGCCAGCAGCCAAATGTTCCAGGATAATGAAAAACTGTTTTTT.

The V gene is TRBV25-1, the J gene TRBJ2-7; tentatively, D is TRBD1 (5 bases). CDR1 MGHDK and CDR2 SYGVNS come from the germline V gene. V lost 0 bases and J lost 0, with 12 bases in between. CDR3 length: 16 residues. The DNA for the CDR3 is TGTGCCAGCAGTGAATATCTACAGGCCAGCTCCTACGAGCAGTACTTC. As protein: CASSEYLQASSYEQYF.

There are a few counts of this clone. V gene TRBV6-1 combines with J gene TRBJ1-2, with 10 bases lining up with TRBD1. CDR1 and CDR2 from the germline V gene are MNHNS and SASEGT. The length of the CDR3 is 12 residues. V shed 6 bases and J 8 bases; nucleotides not matched to a gene: 3. CDR3 amino acids: CASRGTGEGYTF. DNA of the CDR3: TGTGCCAGCAGGGGGACAGGGGAGGGCTACACCTTC.

The chain uses TRBV11-2 and TRBJ1-1; D call uncertain. There are 12 residues in the CDR3. Germline V gene lookup returns CDR1 SGHAT and CDR2 FQNNGV. Trimming pared 3 bases from V and 6 bases from J, leaving 8 bases between. The CDR3 DNA reads TGTGCCAGCAGCTTTATAACGGCTGAAGCTTTCTTT. It translates to CASSFITAEAFF. Looking up the rest from reference TRBV11-2 and TRBJ1-1 gives the full variable domain: EAGVAQSPRYKIIEKRQSVAFWCNPISGHATLYWYQQILGQGPKLLIQFQNNGVVDDSQLPKDRFSAERLKGVDSTLKIQPAKLEDSAVYLCASSFITAEAFFGQGTRLTVV.

V is TRBV12-5 and J is TRBJ1-1, with 8 bases lining up with TRBD1. J gave up 1 base and V 2 bases, and 9 bases lay outside the gene matches. Germline V gene lookup returns CDR1 LGHNT and CDR2 FRNRAP. CDR3 size: 17 residues. The CDR3 DNA reads as TGTGCTAGTGGTTTGCCCGGACAGGGATTATGGAACACTGAAGCTTTCTTT. It encodes CASGLPGQGLWNTEAFF.

This chain links TRBV20-1 with TRBJ2-7; D might be TRBD1 (5 bases). CDR1 is DFQATT and CDR2 is SNEGSKA in the germline V gene (reference sequence). The CDR3 runs to 11 residues. The V end lost 2 bases, the J end lost 4 bases, and 6 bases lay between the germline ends. DNA of the CDR3: TGCAGTGCTAGAAAGGGGTACGAGCAGTACTTC. This gives the protein CSARKGYEQYF.

The chain recombines TRBV5-4 with TRBJ1-2; no reliable D call. CDR1 SGHNT and CDR2 YYREEE come from the germline V gene (reference sequence). Trimming cost V 0 bases and J 8 bases, with 11 bases left between them. The CDR3 spans 13 residues. CDR3 protein: CASSLDSQTGYTF. The CDR3 bases are TGTGCCAGCAGCTTGGATAGCCAGACCGGCTACACCTTC.

The chain's CDR3 is CASSNRSLTRGYTF. DNA for the CDR3: TGTGCCAGCAGTAACAGAAGCCTTACTAGGGGCTACACCTTC. The gene calls are TRBV28 and TRBJ1-2; D uncertain. The CDR3 loop spans 14 amino acids. CDR1 MDHEN and CDR2 SYDVKM come from the germline V gene. V was cut by 5 bases and J by 8 bases, with 18 bases left in between.

This chain links TRBV28 with TRBJ2-3; 8 nucleotides agree with TRBD2. The V gene end was trimmed by 5 bases and the J gene end by 4 bases; junction bases not matched to a gene: 8. Germline CDR1 reads MDHEN; CDR2 reads SYDVKM. This CDR3 region has 15 residues. CDR3 in DNA: TGTGCCAGCAGTCCTCCAAGCGGGAGCGCAGATACGCAGTATTTT. It specifies CASSPPSGSADTQYF.

CDR3 sequence: CSGDSNTGELFF. CDR3 bases: TGCAGCGGGGACAGTAACACCGGGGAGCTGTTTTTT. The chain links TRBV29-1 to TRBJ2-2; 7 nucleotides agree with TRBD1. Per the germline V gene, CDR1 is SQVTM and CDR2 is ANQGSEA. This CDR3 region has 12 residues. After removal of 7 bases from V and 2 bases from J, the junction contained 1 base not matched to a gene.